The clone carrying this T cell receptor (beta chain) came up a few times. Its antigen remains unidentified. The V gene end was trimmed by 4 bases and the J gene end by 3 bases; junction bases not matched to a gene: 6. From germline, CDR1 is GTSNPN and CDR2 SVGIG (reference sequence). This CDR3 comprises 13 residues. Researchers ran the PCR with 60 Vbeta and 13 Jbeta primers. Original analysis: An analysis performed later counted 81 million or so unique TCR beta chains (around 10 million of them shared). Profiled with immunoSEQ multiplex PCR; TCRdb holds only in-frame clones, not every one. V and J calls and clone size are given by that table; D and trimming were obtained from the DNA. The data contain about 120,000 clones, about 80% of them seen just once; the ten biggest clones take up 9.5% to 15%. This sample is drawn from a study of cytomegalovirus exposure and HLA in healthy donors. There were likely unrecorded immune exposures, though donors were nominally healthy when sampled.

Study-level points and caveats: In a later analysis, specific HLA alleles were associated with about 18,000 TCR beta sequences at a 0.05 false discovery rate. Among TCR sequences, most were rare, though some public TCRs appeared in many donors.

The gene calls are TRBV30 and TRBJ2-7; the match to TRBD1 covers 7 bases. The TCR originated in a woman aged 40 to 49 in good health and CMV-seropositive. Sequenced material: PBMCs. For the CDR3, the DNA is TGTGCCTGGAAGTTAGGGGGCTACTACGAGCAGTACTTC. Encoded protein: CAWKLGGYYEQYF.